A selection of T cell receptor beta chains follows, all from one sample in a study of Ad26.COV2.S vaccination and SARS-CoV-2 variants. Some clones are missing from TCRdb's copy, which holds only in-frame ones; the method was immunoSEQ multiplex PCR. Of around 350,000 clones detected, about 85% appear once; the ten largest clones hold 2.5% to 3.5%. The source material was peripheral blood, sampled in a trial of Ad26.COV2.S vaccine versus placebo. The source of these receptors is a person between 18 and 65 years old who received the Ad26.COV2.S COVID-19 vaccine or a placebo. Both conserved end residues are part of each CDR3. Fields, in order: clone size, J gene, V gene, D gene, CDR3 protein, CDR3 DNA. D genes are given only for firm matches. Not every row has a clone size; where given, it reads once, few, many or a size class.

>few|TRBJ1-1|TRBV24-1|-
CATSDSLSGNTEAFF
TGTGCCACCAGTGATTCCCTATCGGGGAACACTGAAGCTTTCTTT
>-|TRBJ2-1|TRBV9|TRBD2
CASSLLSGPYNEQFF
TGTGCCAGCAGCTTACTTAGCGGGCCTTACAATGAGCAGTTCTTC
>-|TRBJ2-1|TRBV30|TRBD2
CAWTVSSGSNEQFF
TGTGCCTGGACAGTGTCTAGCGGGAGCAATGAGCAGTTCTTC
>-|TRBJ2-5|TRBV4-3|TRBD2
CASSHGTSGETQYF
TGCGCCAGCAGCCATGGAACTAGCGGAGAGACCCAGTACTTC
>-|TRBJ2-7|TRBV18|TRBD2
CASSPDSKTSGSNEQYF
TGTGCCAGCTCACCAGACAGTAAGACTAGCGGGAGTAACGAGCAGTACTTC
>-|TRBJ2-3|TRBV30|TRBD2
CAWSFTSDTDTQYF
TGTGCCTGGAGCTTTACTAGCGACACAGATACGCAGTATTTT
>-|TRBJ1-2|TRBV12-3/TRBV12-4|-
CASSLARFSGYTF
TGTGCCAGCAGTTTAGCCAGGTTTAGTGGCTACACCTTC
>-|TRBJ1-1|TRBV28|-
CASSLVGSNTEAFF
TGTGCCAGCAGTTTGGTAGGTTCGAACACTGAAGCTTTCTTT
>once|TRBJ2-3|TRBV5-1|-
CASSLEWARADTQYF
TGCGCCAGCAGCTTGGAATGGGCCAGGGCAGATACGCAGTATTTT
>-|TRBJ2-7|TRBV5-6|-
CASSLSGLPYEQYF
TGTGCCAGCAGCTTGTCAGGGTTGCCCTACGAGCAGTACTTC
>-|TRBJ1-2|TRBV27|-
CASSFRGRGYTF
TGTGCCAGCAGTTTCAGGGGACGGGGCTACACCTTC
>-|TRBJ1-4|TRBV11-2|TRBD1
CASSPHRGDEKLFF
TGTGCCAGCAGCCCTCACAGGGGGGATGAAAAACTGTTTTTT
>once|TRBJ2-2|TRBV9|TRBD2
CASSAPGLANTGELFF
TGTGCCAGCAGCGCGCCGGGACTAGCGAACACCGGGGAGCTGTTTTTT
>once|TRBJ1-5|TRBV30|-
CAWSLGGGASNQPQHF
TGTGCCTGGAGTCTCGGCGGGGGGGCTAGCAATCAGCCCCAGCATTTT
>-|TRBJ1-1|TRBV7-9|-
CASSSGQPNTEAFF
TGTGCCAGCAGCTCTGGACAGCCGAACACTGAAGCTTTCTTT
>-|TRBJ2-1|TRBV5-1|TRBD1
CASSWEPGQGGSYNEQFF
TGCGCCAGCAGCTGGGAGCCGGGACAGGGGGGCTCCTACAATGAGCAGTTCTTC
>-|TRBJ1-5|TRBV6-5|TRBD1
CASMSGQGSQPQHF
TGTGCCAGCATGTCGGGACAGGGGTCCCAGCCCCAGCATTTT
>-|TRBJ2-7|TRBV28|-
CASTSHLAITTYEQYF
TGTGCCAGCACCAGTCATCTAGCCATCACCACCTACGAGCAGTACTTC
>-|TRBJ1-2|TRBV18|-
CASSPWTDDFYGYTF
TGTGCCAGCTCACCATGGACAGACGATTTCTATGGCTACACCTTC
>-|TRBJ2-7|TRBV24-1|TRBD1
CATSDWDRSSYEQYF
TGTGCCACCAGTGATTGGGACAGGAGCTCCTACGAGCAGTACTTC
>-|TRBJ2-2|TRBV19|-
CASSISAGWGTNTGELFF
TGTGCCAGTAGTATTTCGGCAGGGTGGGGTACGAACACCGGGGAGCTGTTTTTT
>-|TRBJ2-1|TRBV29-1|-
CSVEGQARVNEQFF
TGCAGCGTTGAAGGACAGGCTAGGGTCAATGAGCAGTTCTTC
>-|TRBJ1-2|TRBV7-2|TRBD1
CASTYSRDSNYGYTF
TGTGCCAGCACCTATAGCCGGGACAGTAACTATGGCTACACCTTC
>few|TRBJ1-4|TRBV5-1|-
CASSLGALREKLFF
TGCGCCAGCAGCTTGGGGGCGCTAAGGGAAAAACTGTTTTTT
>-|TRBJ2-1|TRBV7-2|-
CASSEGRVEEFF
TGTGCCAGCAGCGAAGGACGAGTTGAGGAGTTCTTC
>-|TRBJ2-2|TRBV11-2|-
CALGGTTGTGELFF
TGTGCCTTAGGCGGGACGACGGGGACCGGGGAGCTGTTTTTT
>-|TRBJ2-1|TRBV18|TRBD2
CASSQLAGVEQFF
TGTGCCAGCTCACAATTAGCGGGAGTTGAGCAGTTCTTC
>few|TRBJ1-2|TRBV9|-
CASSESDRGSGYTF
TGTGCCAGCAGCGAATCGGACAGAGGGAGCGGCTACACCTTC
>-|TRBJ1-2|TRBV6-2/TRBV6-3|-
CASSPGTLASYGYTF
TGTGCCAGCAGCCCCGGGACACTCGCTAGCTATGGCTACACCTTC
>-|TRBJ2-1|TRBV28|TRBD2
CASSLSITGSGGLVDNEQFF
TGTGCCAGCAGTTTATCTATTACGGGGAGTGGGGGACTAGTCGACAATGAGCAGTTCTTC
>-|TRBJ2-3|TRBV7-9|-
CASSRGADTQYF
TGTGCCAGCAGTCGTGGCGCAGATACGCAGTATTTT
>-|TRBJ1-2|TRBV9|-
CASSEGVAERGYTF
TGTGCCAGCAGCGAGGGGGTCGCGGAGAGGGGCTACACCTTC
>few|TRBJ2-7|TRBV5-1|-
CASSPGGRTYEQYF
TGCGCCAGCAGCCCCGGGGGGCGAACCTACGAGCAGTACTTC
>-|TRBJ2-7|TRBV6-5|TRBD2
CASSYRLSGNSYEQYF
TGTGCCAGCAGTTACCGACTGAGCGGGAACTCCTACGAGCAGTACTTC
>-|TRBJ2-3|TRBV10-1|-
CASSEWRGSSTDTQYF
TGCGCCAGCAGTGAGTGGCGGGGATCTAGCACAGATACGCAGTATTTT
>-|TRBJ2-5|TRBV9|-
CASSQDGGRETQYF
TGTGCCAGCAGCCAAGATGGGGGGCGAGAGACCCAGTACTTC
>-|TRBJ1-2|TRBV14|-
CASSQDPRGVFGYTF
TGTGCCAGCAGCCAAGATCCCCGCGGGGTTTTTGGCTACACCTTC
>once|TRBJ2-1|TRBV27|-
CASSVAGNEQFF
TGTGCCAGCAGTGTGGCTGGGAATGAGCAGTTCTTC
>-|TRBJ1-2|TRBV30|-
CAWSPGVGYTF
TGTGCCTGGAGTCCGGGGGTAGGCTACACCTTC
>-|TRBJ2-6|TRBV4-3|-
CASSPLKSQGLPPLSGANVLTF
TGCGCCAGCAGCCCGCTCAAGTCCCAGGGGCTGCCCCCTCTCTCTGGGGCCAACGTCCTGACTTTC
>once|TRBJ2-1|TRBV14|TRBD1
CASRAGTDSYNEQFF
TGTGCCAGCAGAGCCGGGACAGACTCCTACAATGAGCAGTTCTTC
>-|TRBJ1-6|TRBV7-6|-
CASSPWTVRGRSPLHF
TGTGCCAGCAGCCCGTGGACGGTGCGGGGCCGTTCACCCCTCCACTTT
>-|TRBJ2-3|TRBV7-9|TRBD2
CASSPWEGGTDTQYF
TGTGCCAGCAGCCCCTGGGAGGGAGGTACAGATACGCAGTATTTT
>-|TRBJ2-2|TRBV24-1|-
CATSDYLGELFF
TGTGCCACCAGTGATTACCTCGGGGAGCTGTTTTTT
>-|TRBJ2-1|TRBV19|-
CASSSHGPPTYYEQFF
TGTGCCAGTAGTTCTCATGGGCCCCCGACATACTATGAGCAGTTCTTC
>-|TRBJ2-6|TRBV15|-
CATSRGGAFSGANVLTF
TGTGCCACCAGCAGGGGGGGTGCATTCTCTGGGGCCAACGTCCTGACTTTC
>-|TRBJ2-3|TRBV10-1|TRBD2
CASSESGGVDTQYF
TGCGCCAGCAGTGAGTCGGGAGGGGTGGATACGCAGTATTTT
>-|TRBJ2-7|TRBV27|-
CASSLGFEQYF
TGTGCCAGCAGTTTAGGGTTCGAGCAGTACTTC
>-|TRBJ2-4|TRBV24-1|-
CATRGTQVAKNIQYF
TGTGCCACCAGGGGGACGCAAGTAGCCAAAAACATTCAGTACTTC